This TCR beta chain was captured by sequencing in a study of blood T cell repertoires in COVID-19. CDR3 size: 16 residues. V lost 3 bases to trimming and J lost 2 bases, with 15 bases between them. Germline values: CDR1 LGHDT, CDR2 YNNKEL (reference sequence). Assay used: immunoSEQ multiplex PCR; TCRdb lists only in-frame clones, some missing. Of 200,000 or so clones listed, approximately 83% are singletons. This receptor was taken from an older woman with acute or convalescent COVID-19. V gene TRBV3-1 (or the pseudogene TRBV3-2) combines with J gene TRBJ2-3; no definite D call. What was sequenced was peripheral blood. This CDR3 reads CASSQNQAFPTDTQYF. The CDR3 DNA is TGTGCCAGCAGCCAGAATCAAGCCTTCCCCACAGATACGCAGTATTTT.